The clone carrying this T cell receptor (beta chain) was seen at least ten times. Its antigen remains unknown. This sample is part of a study of T cells in Graves' hyperthyroidism and ophthalmopathy. Study-level points and caveats: Ophthalmopathy onset followed model prediction by a median about six months.

RNA transcripts gave rise to amplified TCR beta CDR3 regions. During a first-round RT-PCR of the TCR CDR3, the HTBI primer set was used. TCRdb processed the multiplex PCR reads anew with MiXCR; each CDR3 protein has one entry. The sample lists about 400,000 distinct CDR3 sequences, roughly 14% seen once, with 28% in the top ten. The trim removed 9 bases at V and 7 bases at J, leaving 15 bases unmatched. CDR1 and CDR2 (germline): MDHEN, SYDVKM. The CDR3 contains 14 residues. The chain employs TRBV28 and TRBJ2-7; 7 bases fit TRBD1. Sequencing was performed on blood. This clonotype originated in a woman aged 18-29 years with Graves' hyperthyroidism that later progressed to Graves' ophthalmopathy. The CDR3 DNA sequence: TGTGCCAGTCAGATTGGGGACAGCCCTCGTGAGCAGTACTTC. It is translated as CASQIGDSPREQYF.